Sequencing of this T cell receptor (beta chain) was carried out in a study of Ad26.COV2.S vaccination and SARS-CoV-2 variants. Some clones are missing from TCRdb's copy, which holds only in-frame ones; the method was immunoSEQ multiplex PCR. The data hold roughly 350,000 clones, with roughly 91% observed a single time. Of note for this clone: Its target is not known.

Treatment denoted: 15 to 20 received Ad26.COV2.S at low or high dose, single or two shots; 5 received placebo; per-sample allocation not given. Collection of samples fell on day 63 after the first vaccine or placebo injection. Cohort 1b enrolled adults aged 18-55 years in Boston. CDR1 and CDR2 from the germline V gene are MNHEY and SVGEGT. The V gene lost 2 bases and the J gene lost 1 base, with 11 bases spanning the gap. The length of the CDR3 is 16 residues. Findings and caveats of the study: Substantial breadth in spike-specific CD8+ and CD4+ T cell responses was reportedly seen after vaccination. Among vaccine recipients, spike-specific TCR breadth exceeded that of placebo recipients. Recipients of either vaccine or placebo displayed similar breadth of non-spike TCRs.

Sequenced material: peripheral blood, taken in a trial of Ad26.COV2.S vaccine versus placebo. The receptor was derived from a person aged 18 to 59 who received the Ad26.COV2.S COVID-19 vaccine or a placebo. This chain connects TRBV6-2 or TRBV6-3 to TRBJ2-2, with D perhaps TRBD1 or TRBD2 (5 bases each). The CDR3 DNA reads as TGTGCCAGCAGTTACCTAGGTGGGGGGAACACCGGGGAGCTGTTTTTT. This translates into CASSYLGGGNTGELFF.